Presented here are 20 T cell receptor beta chains from one specimen sequenced in a study. TCRdb itself ran the RT-PCR reads through MiXCR, one entry per CDR3 protein. This sample has more than 600,000 distinct CDR3 sequences, with over 12% found just once. Sequencing used memory CD4+ T cells from blood. Receptor source: a female donor in good health, serving as a healthy control.

The chain combines TRBV12-3 or TRBV12-4 with TRBJ2-7, with D possibly being TRBD1 (5 bases). The V and J ends lost 5 bases and 1 base respectively, with 9 bases between them. The CDR3 length is 13 residues. CDR3 amino acids: CASSTGYSYEQYF. As DNA, the CDR3 is TGTGCCAGCAGTACAGGTTATTCCTACGAGCAGTACTTC.

This clonotype occurred many times. DNA for the CDR3: TGCAGTGCTACTTTCCCGGGACTAGCGGGAGGCCTCTACGAGCAGTACTTC. It codes for CSATFPGLAGGLYEQYF. The V and J genes are TRBV20-1 and TRBJ2-7, with 15 nucleotides matching TRBD2. The V segment lost 4 bases and the J segment 3 bases; nucleotides outside the gene matches: 10. Germline V gene data show CDR1 as DFQATT and CDR2 as SNEGSKA (reference sequence). This CDR3 region has 17 residues.

The rearrangement uses TRBV27 and TRBJ2-7, with 12 bases aligning to TRBD2. The germline gives CDR1 MNHEY, CDR2 SMNVEV (reference sequence). V trimming: 5 bases; J trimming: 2 bases; junction bases outside the gene matches: 16. The CDR3 covers 19 residues. DNA for the CDR3: TGTGCCAGCAGTGCGCAACCGGGACTAGCGGGTCTTTCTACCTACGAGCAGTACTTC. It translates to CASSAQPGLAGLSTYEQYF.

This chain links TRBV27 with TRBJ2-7; D tentatively reads TRBD1 or TRBD2 (5 bases each). CDR1 and CDR2 (germline): MNHEY, SMNVEV (reference sequence). Trimming left V 4 bases short and J 5 bases short, with 18 bases between. The CDR3 has 15 amino acids. CDR3 region: CASSSSGTNVNEQYF. For the CDR3, the DNA is TGTGCCAGCAGTTCGTCGGGGACGAACGTCAACGAGCAGTACTTC.

This clonotype was picked up many times. This chain uses TRBV6-2 or TRBV6-3 with TRBJ1-3; D unclear. V was pared by 7 bases and J by 4 bases, with 11 bases between. The germline gives CDR1 MNHEY, CDR2 SVGEGT. The CDR3 totals 13 residues. The DNA of the CDR3 is TGTGCCAGCATACCCGGGAACGGAAACACCATATATTTT. Translated: CASIPGNGNTIYF.

The DNA of the CDR3 is TGTGCCTCTCAGGGGGCCGTTCCAGATACGCAGTATTTT. This codes for CASQGAVPDTQYF. The V call is TRBV7-2, the J call TRBJ2-3; 8 bases are a match to TRBD1. Germline lookup yields CDR1 SGHTA and CDR2 FQGNSA. The CDR3 consists of 13 residues. After removal of 11 bases from V and 4 bases from J, the junction contained 8 bases not matched to a gene.

This rearrangement joins TRBV28 to TRBJ1-4, with D perhaps matching TRBD1 (5 bases). Germline CDR1 is MDHEN and CDR2 is SYDVKM. The CDR3 is 15 residues long. V lost 6 bases to trimming and J lost 4 bases, with 15 bases between them. The CDR3 nucleotides read TGTGCCAGCAGCACCCCGGGACTCTATAATGAAAAACTGTTTTTT. It is translated as CASSTPGLYNEKLFF.

This clonotype was recorded at least ten times. The chain recombines TRBV12-3 or TRBV12-4 with TRBJ2-7; 8 nucleotides line up with TRBD2. J lost 2 bases, V lost 7 bases, and 10 bases had no gene match. This CDR3 has 15 amino acids. The CDR3 protein is CASTFGLAGAYEQYF. The CDR3 DNA is TGTGCCAGCACCTTTGGACTAGCCGGGGCCTACGAGCAGTACTTC.

This clonotype has only a few counts. An end of the junction differs from the germline gene, which may be a read error. V and J are TRBV15 and TRBJ2-3; D is possibly TRBD1 (6 bases). The germline V gene has CDR1 LNHNV and CDR2 YYDKDF (reference sequence). The CDR3 spans 12 residues. Here the CDR3 reads CATSRDRSGTHF. In DNA, the CDR3 is TGTGCCACCAGCAGAGATCGATCGGGGACACATTTT.

This clonotype was seen repeatedly, ten times or more. V usage is TRBV20-1 and J usage is TRBJ1-5, with D hard to call. Germline V lookup: CDR1 DFQATT, CDR2 SNEGSKA (reference sequence). The CDR3 is 15 amino acids. The ends were cut back, 3 bases at V and 0 bases at J, with 12 bases in the middle. This CDR3 reads CSASRSGNSNQPQHF. CDR3 nucleotide sequence: TGCAGTGCTAGTCGGTCCGGGAATAGCAATCAGCCCCAGCATTTT.

The sample holds a few counts of this clonotype. V and J are TRBV5-1 and TRBJ1-1; no clear D gene. Germline V lookup: CDR1 SGHRS, CDR2 YFSETQ. V was cut by 8 bases and J by 1 base, with 12 bases left in between. The CDR3 has 13 residues. The CDR3 DNA follows: TGCGCCAGTGCCCGGGCCGAGAACACTGAAGCTTTCTTT. This sequence encodes CASARAENTEAFF.

This clonotype was seen more than once but under ten times. The chain couples TRBV27 to TRBJ1-6; D not certain. The germline CDR1 and CDR2 sequences are MNHEY and SMNVEV (reference sequence). This CDR3 contains 14 residues. The germline V and J ends were trimmed by 4 bases and 6 bases, with 10 bases remaining between them. The CDR3 sequence: CASSWVEGNSPLHF. The CDR3 bases are TGTGCCAGCAGTTGGGTCGAAGGTAATTCACCCCTCCACTTT.

Only a few counts were recorded for this clonotype. The chain employs TRBV30 and TRBJ1-4, with D possibly matching TRBD1 (5 bases). In germline, CDR1 is GTSNPN, CDR2 SVGIG (reference sequence). The length of the CDR3 is 13 residues. Trimming removed 2 bases from V and 6 bases from J, with 10 bases in between. The CDR3 protein is CAWSTPTDEKLFF. The CDR3 DNA is TGTGCCTGGAGTACCCCGACAGATGAAAAACTGTTTTTT.

CDR3 region: CASSSTSGDTDTQYF. The CDR3 DNA follows: TGTGCCAGCAGCTCAACTAGCGGGGACACAGATACGCAGTATTTT. V gene TRBV6-2 or TRBV6-3 combines with J gene TRBJ2-3, with 10 bases fitting TRBD2. V lost 6 bases to trimming and J lost 2 bases; unmatched junction nucleotides: 5. This CDR3 contains 15 residues. Germline V lookup: CDR1 MNHEY, CDR2 SVGEGT.

This clonotype has just a few counts. The chain joins TRBV13 to TRBJ2-3, with TRBD2 matching 10 bases. CDR3 length equals 21 residues. Germline CDR1 and CDR2: PRHDT and FYEKMQ (reference sequence). J was trimmed by 2 bases and V by 3 bases; bases with no gene match: 20. This CDR3 reads CASSFLPFTRWTSGNTDTQYF. As DNA, the CDR3 is TGTGCCAGCAGCTTTCTCCCGTTCACCCGTTGGACTAGCGGAAACACAGATACGCAGTATTTT.

The J gene is TRBJ2-1, the V gene TRBV5-1; D might be TRBD1 (5 bases). The CDR3 has 12 residues. In germline, CDR1 is SGHRS, CDR2 YFSETQ. V was clipped by 4 bases and J by 7 bases, with 9 bases between them. The CDR3 DNA follows: TGCGCCAGCAGCATTAGGGGTAATGAGCAGTTCTTC. This gives the protein CASSIRGNEQFF. The full variable domain, completed using reference TRBV5-1 and TRBJ2-1, is KAGVTQTPRYLIKTRGQQVTLSCSPISGHRSVSWYQQTPGQGLQFLFEYFSETQRNKGNFPGRFSGRQFSNSRSEMNVSTLELGDSALYLCASSIRGNEQFFGPGTRLTVL.

The chain joins TRBV20-1 to TRBJ2-1; 10 bases line up with TRBD2. Germline V gives CDR1 DFQATT, CDR2 SNEGSKA (reference sequence). The CDR3 has 16 residues. J was trimmed by 5 bases and V by 0 bases; bases with no gene match: 7. CDR3 nucleotides: TGCAGTGCTAGAGATTTTCGGCTAGCGGGGGACAATGAGCAGTTCTTC. This translates into CSARDFRLAGDNEQFF.

This clonotype was seen more than once but under ten times. The rearrangement uses TRBV19 and TRBJ2-2; 7 bases line up with TRBD1. Per the germline V gene, CDR1 is LNHDA and CDR2 is SQIVND (reference sequence). The CDR3 is made up of 14 amino acids. J gave up 6 bases and V 7 bases, and 8 bases lay outside the gene matches. The CDR3 here is CASIRSGGPGELFF. CDR3 nucleotide sequence: TGTGCCAGTATACGGTCAGGGGGACCCGGGGAGCTGTTTTTT.

Many counts were recorded for this clonotype. An end of the junction differs from the germline gene, which may be a read error. The chain links TRBV7-7 to TRBJ2-3; D remains ambiguous. The CDR3 totals 14 residues. Germline CDR1 is SSHAT and CDR2 is FNYEAQ (reference sequence). CDR3 sequence reads: CASSLGWATDTQYF. The CDR3 DNA follows: TGTGCTAGCAGCTTAGGGTGGGCCACAGATACGCAGTATTTT.

This clonotype was counted ten times or more. V is TRBV20-1 and J is TRBJ2-5; no firm D call. Germline V gene lookup returns CDR1 DFQATT and CDR2 SNEGSKA (reference sequence). This CDR3 spans 15 amino acids. V lost 0 bases and J lost 1, with 12 bases in between. The CDR3 DNA sequence: TGCAGTGCTAGAGACCCCCAGATGGGCCAAGAGACCCAGTACTTC. Translating gives CSARDPQMGQETQYF.